This TCR beta chain comes out of a study of cytomegalovirus exposure and HLA in healthy donors. Study-wide results and limits: Later, an analysis showed that TCR beta chains associated with HLA were more clonally expanded than others that were equally common.

With 60 Vbeta and 13 Jbeta primers, the PCR was carried out. Profiled with immunoSEQ multiplex PCR; TCRdb holds only in-frame clones, not every one. The data show approximately 220,000 clones, with about 70% seen just once and under 2% held by the top ten. For this clone: Antigen unknown.

The CDR3 sequence is 15 residues long. Germline loops: CDR1 SGHAT, CDR2 FQNNGV. V gave up 3 bases and J gave up 8 bases, with 20 bases separating them. The V gene is TRBV11-2, the J gene TRBJ2-7, with TRBD2 as a possible D gene (6 bases). Sequencing used PBMCs. This clonotype was sampled from a woman between 25 and 40 years old in good health and CMV-seronegative. The CDR3 DNA follows: TGTGCCAGCAGCTTGCACCTCCCGGGAGTAACCCAGCAGTACTTC. Its translation is CASSLHLPGVTQQYF.